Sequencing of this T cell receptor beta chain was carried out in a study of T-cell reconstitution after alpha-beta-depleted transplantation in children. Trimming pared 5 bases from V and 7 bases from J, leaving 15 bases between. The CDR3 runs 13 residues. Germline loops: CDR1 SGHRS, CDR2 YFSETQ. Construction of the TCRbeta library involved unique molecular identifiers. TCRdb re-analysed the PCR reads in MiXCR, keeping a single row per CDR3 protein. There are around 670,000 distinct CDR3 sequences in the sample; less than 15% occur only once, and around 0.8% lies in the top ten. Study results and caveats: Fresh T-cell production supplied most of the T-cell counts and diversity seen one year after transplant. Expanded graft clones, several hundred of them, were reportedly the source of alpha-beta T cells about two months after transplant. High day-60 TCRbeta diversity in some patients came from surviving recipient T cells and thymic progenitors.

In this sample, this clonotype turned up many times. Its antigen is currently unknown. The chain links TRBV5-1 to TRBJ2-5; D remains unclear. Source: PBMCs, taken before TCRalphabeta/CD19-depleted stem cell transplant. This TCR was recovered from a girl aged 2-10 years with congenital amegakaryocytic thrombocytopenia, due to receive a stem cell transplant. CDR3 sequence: CASRCLGCPTQYF. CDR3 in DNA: TGCGCCAGCAGGTGTTTGGGTTGTCCGACCCAGTACTTC.